One T cell receptor beta chain is described in this entry. Deletions cut 1 base from V and 4 bases from J, with 8 bases between. The CDR3 is 14 residues long. Germline V gives CDR1 SGHTA, CDR2 FQGNSA. This record belongs to a study of glioma-infiltrating T cells after dendritic cell vaccination. Study-wide context: Dendritic cells derived from monocytes and pulsed with autologous tumor lysate formed the vaccine.

The protocol was immunoSEQ multiplex PCR, while the TCRdb copy is restricted to in-frame clones and leaves out a portion. The table includes approximately 48,000 clones, over 75% detected once. Sequences were derived from blood, sampled before dendritic cell vaccination. J is TRBJ2-1 and V is TRBV7-2; D remains ambiguous. The source is a human donor with glioblastoma. The CDR3 protein is CASSLDTAYNEQFF. The CDR3 nucleotides are TGTGCCAGCAGCTTAGATACCGCGTACAATGAGCAGTTCTTC.